These 2 T cell receptor beta chains originate from one sample sequenced in a study of blood T cell repertoires in COVID-19. The assay was immunoSEQ multiplex PCR, and TCRdb's table has in-frame clones only and misses some. The sample lists 200,000 to 250,000 clones, roughly 85% seen once, with about 1% in the top ten. The material sequenced was peripheral blood. Receptors were obtained from a man aged 35 to 55 with acute or convalescent COVID-19.

V and J are TRBV2 and TRBJ2-7; TRBD2 is a possible D gene (5 bases). This CDR3 region has 12 residues. V lost 4 bases and J 6 bases, leaving 10 bases between the germline ends. The germline CDR1 and CDR2 sequences are SNHLY and FYNNEI. CDR3 DNA: TGTGCCAGCAGTGTCTTGGCGGGCGAGCAGTACTTC. The encoded protein is CASSVLAGEQYF.

This clone was detected only a few times. The V and J genes are TRBV11-3 and TRBJ1-1, with D hard to call. The CDR3 contains 13 residues. V lost 5 bases and J lost 1, with 8 bases in between. Per germline, CDR1 SGHNT and CDR2 YENEEA. DNA for the CDR3: TGTGCCAGCAGCGTAACAGAGAACACTGAAGCTTTCTTT. Protein sequence: CASSVTENTEAFF.